Each of the 32 T cell receptor beta chains below was sequenced from the same sample in a study of T cell clonotyping in hematopoietic cell transplantation. Some clones are missing from TCRdb's copy, which holds only in-frame ones; the method was immunoSEQ multiplex PCR. The sample lists about 12,000 clones, approximately 92% occurring once. Sequences were obtained from peripheral blood mononuclear cells. Receptors were obtained from a man younger than 40 in good health. Some clones in this sample may be carry-over from other donors' samples.

This clone was recorded once. This chain connects TRBV7-8 to TRBJ2-3; TRBD2 is a possible D gene (6 bases). This CDR3 region has 13 residues. Looked up from germline, CDR1 is SGHVS and CDR2 is FQNEAQ. V lost 1 base to trimming and J lost 4 bases, with 6 bases between them. CDR3 loop: CASSLGGADTQYF. In DNA, the CDR3 is TGTGCCAGCAGCTTAGGGGGGGCAGATACGCAGTATTTT.

The rearrangement links TRBV6-6 to TRBJ2-7, with TRBD1 identical over 9 bases. This CDR3 contains 15 residues. CDR1 is MNHNY and CDR2 is SVGAGI in the germline V gene (reference sequence). With 5 bases clipped from V and 7 bases from J, the junction kept 12 bases outside the gene matches. CDR3 nucleotides: TGTGCCAGCAGTCCTCCCGGGACAGGGAGGTTAGAGCAGTACTTC. Its translation is CASSPPGTGRLEQYF.

The chain employs TRBV5-4 and TRBJ1-2; 12 bases are a match to TRBD1. V gave up 5 bases and J gave up 8 bases; unmatched junction bases: 10. Germline V gene sequence: CDR1 SGHNT, CDR2 YYREEE (reference sequence). The CDR3 has 15 residues. CDR3 in amino acids: CASSIRDRGPGGYTF. CDR3 nucleotide sequence: TGTGCCAGCAGTATCCGGGACAGGGGGCCAGGAGGCTACACCTTC.

The chain uses TRBV29-1 and TRBJ2-1; TRBD2 might be the D (6 bases). The V gene's germline CDR1 is SQVTM and CDR2 ANQGSEA. This CDR3 contains 14 residues. The V end was cut by 5 bases, the J end by 2 bases, with 13 bases between. The CDR3 is CSVSRELTYNEQFF. The CDR3, as DNA: TGCAGCGTTTCCCGGGAGCTCACCTACAATGAGCAGTTCTTC.

This clone showed up just once. The genes are TRBV9 and TRBJ2-7, with 12 bases identical to TRBD2. Germline V CDR1 and CDR2: SGDLS, YYNGEE. This CDR3 contains 14 residues. V shed 3 bases, J shed 2 bases, and the junction held 0 bases outside the gene matches. The CDR3 region has the DNA TGTGCCAGCAGCGCTAGCGGGAGGGCCTACGAGCAGTACTTC. Translated: CASSASGRAYEQYF.

The chain employs TRBV11-1 and TRBJ1-2; the D gene is possibly TRBD1 (6 bases). This CDR3 is 15 amino acids long. V dropped 1 base and J dropped 8 bases, with 17 bases sitting between them. The germline V gene encodes CDR1 SGHAT and CDR2 FQDESV (reference sequence). CDR3 coding DNA: TGTGCCAGCAGCTTAGGAGGGACATCGCCCTTCGGCTACACCTTC. Protein sequence: CASSLGGTSPFGYTF.

V and J are TRBV4-1 and TRBJ1-5; D is possibly TRBD1 (6 bases). The CDR3 length is 14 residues. Germline CDR1 reads MGHRA; CDR2 reads YSYEKL. V lost 2 bases and J lost 4, with 9 bases in between. In DNA, the CDR3 is TGCGCCAGCAGCCAACCCACAGGGAATCAGCCCCAGCATTTT. Translation: CASSQPTGNQPQHF.

The chain employs TRBV29-1 and TRBJ2-5; D is possibly TRBD1 (6 bases). V was cut by 0 bases and J by 5 bases, with 19 bases left in between. The CDR3 is made up of 16 amino acids. CDR1 SQVTM and CDR2 ANQGSEA come from the germline V gene. The DNA for the CDR3 is TGCAGCGTTGAAGATTATATCGGACAGTGGAGGGAGACCCAGTACTTC. Its protein is CSVEDYIGQWRETQYF.

The V gene is TRBV6-1, the J gene TRBJ1-1; D call uncertain. V was clipped by 7 bases and J by 6 bases, with 12 bases between them. Germline V gene data show CDR1 as MNHNS and CDR2 as SASEGT. This CDR3 region has 12 residues. The CDR3 protein is CASKEHIPEAFF. For the CDR3, the DNA is TGTGCCAGCAAAGAACATATTCCTGAAGCTTTCTTT.

This clone has a handful of counts. The rearrangement joins TRBV6-1 to TRBJ1-1, with D tentatively TRBD1 (6 bases). Germline CDR1 reads MNHNS; CDR2 reads SASEGT. The V and J ends lost 2 bases and 8 bases respectively, with 12 bases between them. The CDR3 consists of 13 residues. The CDR3 DNA follows: TGTGCCAGCAGTGAAAGGGGGATCACCGAAGCTTTCTTT. Protein: CASSERGITEAFF.

The chain is built from TRBV7-2 and TRBJ2-7; 8 nucleotides match TRBD2. CDR1 is SGHTA, CDR2 FQGNSA, per germline. The CDR3 contains 14 residues. V lost 6 bases to trimming and J lost 1 base; unmatched junction nucleotides: 5. CDR3 amino acids: CASSPGLASYEQYF. CDR3 coding DNA: TGTGCCAGCAGTCCTGGACTAGCTTCCTACGAGCAGTACTTC.

The J gene is TRBJ1-1, the V gene TRBV6-1; the D gene is possibly TRBD1 (6 bases). Germline CDR1 MNHNS, CDR2 SASEGT. The CDR3 covers 13 residues. Trimming took off 6 bases at V and 4 bases at J, with 12 bases between the two ends. The DNA for the CDR3 is TGTGCCAGCAGCCGAGGGGGTACCACTGAAGCTTTCTTT. It codes for CASSRGGTTEAFF.

This sequence joins TRBV5-1 and TRBJ1-1; D not resolved. V was shortened by 1 base and J by 5 bases, with 15 bases between the two germline ends. The CDR3 runs 15 residues. Per the germline V gene, CDR1 is SGHRS and CDR2 is YFSETQ. The CDR3 DNA reads TGCGCCAGCAGCTTGATCGGGGAGGTTCGGACTGAAGCTTTCTTT. Translating gives CASSLIGEVRTEAFF.

The chain couples TRBV4-1 to TRBJ2-5; 7 nucleotides match TRBD2. The CDR3 runs 15 residues. The germline V gene encodes CDR1 MGHRA and CDR2 YSYEKL. The V and J ends lost 0 bases and 4 bases, in that order; junction bases with no gene match: 5. The CDR3 DNA reads as TGCGCCAGCAGCCAAGATGGCGGGGGAGGAGAGACCCAGTACTTC. It encodes CASSQDGGGGETQYF.

The V and J genes are TRBV5-1 and TRBJ2-1; 9 bases agree with TRBD1. The CDR3 totals 15 residues. Germline V gene lookup returns CDR1 SGHRS and CDR2 YFSETQ. After removal of 0 bases from V and 6 bases from J, the junction contained 4 bases not matched to a gene. CDR3 nucleotides: TGCGCCAGCAGCTTGGGGACAGGGGCAGGCAATGAGCAGTTCTTC. This codes for CASSLGTGAGNEQFF.

Here the CDR3 DNA reads TGTGCCATCAGTGACGGCGGGGGGGGAGAGACCCAGTACTTC. The encoded protein is CAISDGGGGETQYF. V gene TRBV10-3 combines with J gene TRBJ2-5; TRBD2 aligns across 9 bases. The CDR3 covers 14 residues. Per the germline V gene, CDR1 is ENHRY and CDR2 is SYGVKD. Trimming removed 3 bases from V and 4 bases from J; junction bases left unmatched: 3.

This sequence joins TRBV6-5 and TRBJ2-7, with unresolved D. Between the trimmed V and J ends, which lost 1 base and 4 bases, there was a span of 14 bases. There are 15 residues in the CDR3. Germline V gives CDR1 MNHEY, CDR2 SVGAGI. CDR3 in amino acids: CASSYWGYGEYEQYF. The CDR3 DNA reads TGTGCCAGCAGTTACTGGGGATATGGGGAATACGAGCAGTACTTC.

J is TRBJ2-2 and V is TRBV4-1, with 8 positions matching TRBD2. Losses at the gene ends were 2 bases for V and 0 bases for J; bases not matched to a gene: 2. The CDR3 runs to 16 residues. The V gene's germline CDR1 is MGHRA and CDR2 YSYEKL. Here the CDR3 DNA reads TGCGCCAGCAGCCAATCTAGCGGGCCGAACACCGGGGAGCTGTTTTTT. Translation: CASSQSSGPNTGELFF.

V and J are TRBV5-1 and TRBJ1-5; D unclear. The germline CDR1 and CDR2 sequences are SGHRS and YFSETQ. The CDR3 spans 15 residues. The germline V and J ends were trimmed by 2 bases and 5 bases, with 14 bases remaining between them. CDR3 region: CASSLSPGTDQPQHF. Here the CDR3 DNA reads TGCGCCAGCAGCTTAAGTCCCGGTACCGATCAGCCCCAGCATTTT.

This clone occurred once. The chain combines TRBV6-5 with TRBJ1-1, with 7 positions matching TRBD1. Germline V gives CDR1 MNHEY, CDR2 SVGAGI. CDR3 length: 15 residues. Trimming cost V 3 bases and J 3 bases; bases outside gene matches: 7. The CDR3 DNA reads as TGTGCCAGCAGTTATGGAGAGGGGGCAGACACTGAAGCTTTCTTT. It specifies CASSYGEGADTEAFF.

This clone was recorded only once. V is TRBV19 and J is TRBJ2-7; TRBD1 aligns across 10 bases. V lost 6 bases to trimming and J lost 2 bases; unmatched junction nucleotides: 16. Germline assignment: CDR1 LNHDA and CDR2 SQIVND (reference sequence). CDR3 length: 18 amino acids. CDR3 residues: CASSPGQGTLATTYEQYF. DNA for the CDR3: TGTGCCAGTAGCCCGGGACAGGGGACTCTCGCAACCACCTACGAGCAGTACTTC.

The gene calls are TRBV19 and TRBJ1-1; D is unclear. The germline V gene encodes CDR1 LNHDA and CDR2 SQIVND (reference sequence). The V gene lost 6 bases and the J gene lost 4 bases, with 15 bases spanning the gap. The CDR3 consists of 14 residues. In nucleotides, the CDR3 is TGTGCCAGTAGGCCGGGCCAATGGCGCACTGAAGCTTTCTTT. It translates to CASRPGQWRTEAFF.

The CDR3 DNA sequence: TGTGCCAGCAGTGAATACGGGGGAAACACCATATATTTT. It translates to CASSEYGGNTIYF. The chain carries TRBV25-1 and TRBJ1-3; the D is unclear. CDR1 and CDR2 from the germline V gene are MGHDK and SYGVNS. With 0 bases removed from V and 4 bases from J, the gap between germline ends came to 4 bases. The CDR3 loop spans 13 amino acids.

This sequence joins TRBV6-4 and TRBJ2-1, with TRBD2 identical over 7 bases. In germline, CDR1 is MRHNA, CDR2 SNTAGT. Germline trimming cut 2 bases from V and 5 bases from J; bases unmatched to any gene: 15. The CDR3 is made up of 18 amino acids. The CDR3 reads CASSDHPVGTKRNNEQFF. CDR3 nucleotide sequence: TGTGCCAGCAGTGACCATCCCGTCGGGACTAAACGGAACAATGAGCAGTTCTTC.

V and J are TRBV7-2 and TRBJ1-3; TRBD1 matches 8 bases. V was clipped by 6 bases and J by 4 bases; unmatched bases: 5. CDR1 SGHTA and CDR2 FQGNSA come from the germline V gene. The CDR3 loop spans 14 amino acids. CDR3 protein: CASRLTGAGNTIYF. Written as DNA, the CDR3 is TGTGCCAGCAGGCTGACAGGGGCCGGAAACACCATATATTTT.

The J gene is TRBJ2-2, the V gene TRBV5-4; D remains unclear. Germline CDR1 and CDR2: SGHNT and YYREEE (reference sequence). V was cut by 1 base and J by 7 bases, with 11 bases left in between. This CDR3 is 14 amino acids long. This CDR3 reads CASSLWGLVGELFF. CDR3 sequence (DNA): TGTGCCAGCAGCTTGTGGGGATTGGTCGGGGAGCTGTTTTTT. Drawing the rest from reference TRBV5-4 and TRBJ2-2, the complete variable domain is ETGVTQSPTHLIKTRGQQVTLRCSSQSGHNTVSWYQQALGQGPQFIFQYYREEENGRGNFPPRFSGLQFPNYSSELNVNALELDDSALYLCASSLWGLVGELFFGEGSRLTVL.

This chain links TRBV10-3 with TRBJ2-7; D is unclear. V shed 5 bases and J shed 1 base, with 6 bases lying between them. This CDR3 is built from 12 residues. CDR1 and CDR2 from the germline V gene are ENHRY and SYGVKD. The CDR3 loop reads CAISQGSYEQYF. The CDR3 DNA reads TGTGCCATCAGTCAAGGGTCCTACGAGCAGTACTTC.

This sequence joins TRBV5-8 and TRBJ1-5, with D possibly matching TRBD1 (5 bases). Germline CDR1 reads SGHTS; CDR2 reads YDEGEE. The V gene lost 6 bases and the J gene lost 9 bases, with 19 bases spanning the gap. This CDR3 region has 14 residues. The DNA of the CDR3 is TGTGCCAGCATAGGTTCAGGGTATAGTGGGCCCCAGCATTTT. Translation gives CASIGSGYSGPQHF.

This clone was observed a handful of times. The chain links TRBV29-1 to TRBJ1-2; maybe TRBD1 (6 bases). From germline, CDR1 is SQVTM and CDR2 ANQGSEA. CDR3 length: 13 residues. Trimming removed 7 bases from V and 4 bases from J, with 16 bases in between. CDR3 amino acids: CSGWGGSSYGYTF. CDR3 coding DNA: TGCAGCGGGTGGGGGGGCTCATCCTATGGCTACACCTTC.

The rearrangement joins TRBV11-1 to TRBJ2-1; possible D gene TRBD2, 7 bases. Germline CDR1 and CDR2: SGHAT and FQDESV (reference sequence). Trimming removed 9 bases at V and 0 bases at J, with 18 bases between. This CDR3 has 16 amino acids. The CDR3 bases are TGTGCCAGTGGCGGGGGCGGGTCCAGCTCCTACAATGAGCAGTTCTTC. It codes for CASGGGGSSSYNEQFF.

The rearrangement links TRBV11-2 to TRBJ2-2; 12 bases are shared with TRBD2. CDR1 is SGHAT and CDR2 is FQNNGV in the germline V gene. The CDR3 consists of 18 residues. Germline trimming cut 3 bases from V and 4 bases from J; bases unmatched to any gene: 9. CDR3 in amino acids: CASSFRPLAGGITGELFF. CDR3 nucleotide sequence: TGTGCCAGCAGCTTCCGCCCACTAGCGGGGGGAATCACCGGGGAGCTGTTTTTT.

The chain is built from TRBV19 and TRBJ1-5; maybe TRBD1 (5 bases). Germline-derived CDR1 and CDR2 are LNHDA and SQIVND (reference sequence). This CDR3 has 16 residues. V was pared by 7 bases and J by 2 bases, with 18 bases between. The CDR3 DNA sequence: TGTGCCAGTACCCCAAGTGGGACTTATGGCAATCAGCCCCAGCATTTT. Translated: CASTPSGTYGNQPQHF. Complete variable domain (other parts from reference TRBV19 and TRBJ1-5): DGGITQSPKYLFRKEGQNVTLSCEQNLNHDAMYWYRQDPGQGLRLIYYSQIVNDFQKGDIAEGYSVSREKKESFPLTVTSAQKNPTAFYLCASTPSGTYGNQPQHFGDGTRLSIL.